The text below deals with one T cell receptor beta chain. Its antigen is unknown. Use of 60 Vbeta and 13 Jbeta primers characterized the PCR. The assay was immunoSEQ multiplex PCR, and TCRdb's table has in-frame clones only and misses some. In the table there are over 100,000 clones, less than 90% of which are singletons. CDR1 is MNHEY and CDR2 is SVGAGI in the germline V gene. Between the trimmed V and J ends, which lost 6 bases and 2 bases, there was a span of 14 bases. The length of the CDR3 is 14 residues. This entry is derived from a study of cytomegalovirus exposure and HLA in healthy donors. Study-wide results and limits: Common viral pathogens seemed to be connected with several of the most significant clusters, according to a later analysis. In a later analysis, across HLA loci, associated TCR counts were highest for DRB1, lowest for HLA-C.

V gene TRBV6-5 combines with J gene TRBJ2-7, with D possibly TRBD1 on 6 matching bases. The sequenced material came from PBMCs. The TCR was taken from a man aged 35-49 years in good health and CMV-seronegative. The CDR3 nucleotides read TGTGCCAGCAGGTTTGTTACAGGGACCTACGAGCAGTACTTC. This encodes CASRFVTGTYEQYF.